This T cell receptor beta chain was observed in a study of PD-L1 blockade in urothelial cancer (TCRdb year 2017). The study in broad terms: Therapy was started in 2014 for all patients, and atezolizumab 1,200 mg was administered intravenously every 3 weeks. About 85% of the 29 patients were males with bladder-origin urothelial cancer, and about two thirds of the roughly 30 reported a prior smoking history. Patients had an ECOG performance status of 0 or 1 and had received between 0 and 3 prior chemotherapy regimens. Blood samples were analyzed at two time points: 3 weeks after treatment start (second dose) and 6 weeks after treatment start. Blood samples yielded a median of roughly 140,000 T cells and tens of thousands of unique TCRs, with median clonality roughly 0.084. The study, an exploratory multi-omic analysis, examined somatic, immune and clinical correlates of response to PD-L1 blockade with atezolizumab in urothelial cancer. Pretreatment tumor samples, along with matched peripheral blood serially collected before and after atezolizumab treatment, were subjected to TCR sequencing. Durable clinical benefit meant progression-free survival longer than 6 months, and TCR features were also tested against progression-free and overall survival. In the same patients, pretreatment tumors underwent whole exome sequencing and RNA sequencing in addition to TCR sequencing. Nine patients reached durable clinical benefit, while around 19 patients did not. Pretreatment blood TCR-seq was available for around 29 patients, at least one posttreatment blood collection was obtained for around 25 patients, and tumor TCR-seq was available for around 25 patients.

Points on this clone: What this receptor recognizes is not known. No base qualities exist here, and no much larger clone lies one base off it.

Synthetic TCR analog templates were spiked into each PCR to estimate absolute template abundance from read counts. Using the immunoSEQ assay, TCRbeta CDR3 regions were amplified from genomic DNA with bias-controlled V and J gene primers. Rearranged TCRbeta segments were sequenced at approximately 20X coverage. The paper's processing steps were these. Sequencing errors were corrected by clustering and CDR3s were annotated against IMGT to assign V, D and J genes. Downstream analyses used only productive TCRbeta rearrangements, leaving out any out-of-frame or stop-codon sequences. Clonality was calculated as one minus the Shannon entropy normalized by the log of the number of unique productive sequences. Fisher's exact test with Benjamini-Hochberg correction, at a threshold of adjusted p below 0.01, was used to find clones that differed between time points or between blood and tumor. The clones in this table, taken by TCRdb from immuneACCESS, are in-frame only. Not every clone is retained; where verified, under half of the shortfall comes from an unresolved V gene, and the cause of the rest is unknown. For V, J and clone size, that table is used; D and trimming come from the DNA. The sample has 65,000 to 80,000 clones on record, around 90% of them singletons. Around 4.2% of the sample rests with the top ten.

The time point label corresponds to: pretreatment peripheral blood. A total of around 30 patients with locally advanced or metastatic urothelial carcinoma, treated at Memorial Sloan Kettering on a trial protocol, made up the cohort. Peripheral blood mononuclear cells were collected from each patient pretreatment and during treatment, giving between 1 and 8 total time points per patient. The Qiagen DNeasy Blood extraction kit was used to purify genomic DNA from total PBMCs and from tumor samples. PBMCs were collected pretreatment and during treatment and were isolated and stored as previously described. The research as a whole found: Because the sample size was small (n ≈ 28) and many of the analyses were exploratory, the results are meant to be hypothesis-generating. A pretreatment peripheral blood TCR clonality below the median was linked to improved progression-free and overall survival. Among patients with durable benefit, tumor-associated TCR clones showed greater expansion in peripheral blood 3 weeks after treatment started (n ≈ 20, p = 0.022).

The material was PBMCs, obtained around atezolizumab (anti-PD-L1) treatment. This receptor was obtained from a man between 65 and 79 years old with urothelial cancer.

The DNA sequence reads TGTGCCAGCAGCTTCCCTCGTGGGCCCTACACCTTC. This is translated as CASSFPRGPYTF. Recombination connected TRBV5-6 to TRBJ1-2, with the D gene too uncertain to name. CDR1 and CDR2 are drawn from the germline V gene: SGHDT, YYEEEE. Relative to germline, V is 2 bases shorter and J is 10 bases shorter, with 12 bases between their ends. The CDR3 covers 12 residues, taking in both the cysteine and the phenylalanine. Just the 36-base CDR3 DNA is kept, in frame starting at base 1. Where the CDR3 stops, the reference TRBV5-6 and TRBJ1-2 genes take over; the full variable domain is DAGVTQSPTHLIKTRGQQVTLRCSPKSGHDTVSWYQQALGQGPQFIFQYYEEEERQRGNFPDRFSGHQFPNYSSELNVNALLLGDSALYLCASSFPRGPYTFGSGTRLTVV.